This TCR beta chain was sequenced for a study of CD8 T cells in ankylosing spondylitis. TCRdb re-called the 5' RACE reads with MiXCR, one entry per CDR3 protein. The table lists roughly 100,000 distinct CDR3 sequences, around 24% of them singletons. CDR1 is KGHSH and CDR2 is LQKENI in the germline V gene. The length of the CDR3 is 12 residues. The V and J ends lost 0 bases and 8 bases respectively, with 2 bases between them. This sequence was found in a male donor with ankylosing spondylitis. The sample consisted of synovial fluid, either unsorted or a sorted T cell fraction (not recorded which). This chain links TRBV18 with TRBJ1-6; D call uncertain. This chain's CDR3 is CASSPPDSPLHF. The CDR3 coding sequence is TGTGCCAGCTCACCACCAGATTCACCCCTCCACTTT.